The 22 T cell receptor beta chains in this list originate from one sample, sequenced in a study of T cell responses to AZD1222 COVID-19 vaccine. TCRdb keeps only in-frame clones here, not all; method: immunoSEQ multiplex PCR. This sample has 90,000 to 130,000 clones, with around nine tenths found just once. Sequencing used peripheral blood, obtained on day 0 of AZD1222 vaccination. The source is an adult in good health.

The chain employs TRBV9 and TRBJ1-2; 10 positions agree with TRBD1. The V gene's germline CDR1 is SGDLS and CDR2 YYNGEE. J lost 4 bases, V lost 4 bases, and 4 bases had no gene match. CDR3 size: 14 residues. The CDR3 DNA reads TGTGCCAGCAGCCCGGGACAGGGGAGCTATGGCTACACCTTC. This translates into CASSPGQGSYGYTF.

The CDR3 here is CASSIGHQAGYEQYF. The CDR3 DNA reads as TGCGCCAGCAGCATAGGACACCAGGCCGGTTACGAGCAGTACTTC. The V call is TRBV5-1, the J call TRBJ2-7, with D tentatively TRBD1 (5 bases). Germline V gene lookup returns CDR1 SGHRS and CDR2 YFSETQ. Trimming took off 4 bases at V and 4 bases at J, with 18 bases between the two ends. The CDR3 is made up of 15 amino acids.

V is TRBV19 and J is TRBJ2-3; D may be TRBD1 (5 bases). This CDR3 is built from 15 residues. Germline V gene lookup returns CDR1 LNHDA and CDR2 SQIVND (reference sequence). The ends were cut back, 5 bases at V and 2 bases at J, with 14 bases in the middle. The CDR3 is CASSVQTVSTDTQYF. As DNA, the CDR3 is TGTGCCAGTAGTGTTCAGACAGTCTCCACAGATACGCAGTATTTT.

The chain employs TRBV28 and TRBJ1-2; 8 nucleotides line up with TRBD1. Trimming took 1 base from V and 1 from J; bases not matched to a gene: 5. The CDR3 covers 16 residues. From germline, CDR1 is MDHEN and CDR2 SYDVKM. In DNA form, the CDR3 reads TGTGCCAGCAGTTTATCCGGGACAGGTTTTAACTATGGCTACACCTTC. It is translated as CASSLSGTGFNYGYTF.

This chain connects TRBV3-1 (or the pseudogene TRBV3-2) to TRBJ2-7, with TRBD2 matching 8 bases. Germline values: CDR1 LGHDT, CDR2 YNNKEL (reference sequence). J gave up 6 bases and V 0 bases, and 7 bases lay outside the gene matches. The CDR3 contains 15 residues. The CDR3 DNA reads as TGTGCCAGCAGCCAAGATTGGGGGACTAGAGGCGAGCAGTACTTC. Protein product: CASSQDWGTRGEQYF.

The J gene is TRBJ2-2, the V gene TRBV6-5; D is unresolved. From germline, CDR1 is MNHEY and CDR2 SVGAGI. CDR3 length: 12 amino acids. The germline V and J ends were trimmed by 6 bases and 5 bases, with 7 bases remaining between them. This CDR3 reads CASRTTTGELFF. The CDR3 DNA is TGTGCCAGCAGGACGACGACCGGGGAGCTGTTTTTT.

This sequence joins TRBV29-1 and TRBJ2-2, with 8 bases lining up with TRBD1. This CDR3 is built from 14 residues. Losses at the gene ends were 6 bases for V and 8 bases for J; bases not matched to a gene: 11. In germline, CDR1 is SQVTM, CDR2 ANQGSEA. The CDR3 loop reads CSVKPQGARGELFF. CDR3 in DNA: TGCAGCGTCAAACCCCAGGGGGCTAGAGGGGAGCTGTTTTTT.

This clone was seen more than once but under ten times. V gene TRBV28 combines with J gene TRBJ2-7; D is tentatively TRBD1 or TRBD2 (5 bases each). In germline, CDR1 is MDHEN, CDR2 SYDVKM. Trimming shortened V by 3 bases and J by 6 bases, and 15 bases separated the two germline ends. The CDR3 has 14 amino acids. CDR3 DNA sequence: TGTGCCAGCAGTTTCGACCAGGGAGTAGGCGAGCAGTACTTC. Translated: CASSFDQGVGEQYF.

V is TRBV19 and J is TRBJ2-7; unclear D gene. The ends were cut back, 3 bases at V and 1 base at J, with 7 bases in the middle. The CDR3 spans 13 residues. Germline V gene lookup returns CDR1 LNHDA and CDR2 SQIVND (reference sequence). The CDR3 nucleotides are TGTGCCAGTAGTATGGAAGGTTCCTACGAGCAGTACTTC. Protein: CASSMEGSYEQYF.

This clone was seen a few times. The chain uses TRBV27 and TRBJ1-2; D gene ambiguous. The ends were cut back, 3 bases at V and 0 bases at J, with 11 bases in the middle. The CDR3 runs 15 residues. Per germline, CDR1 MNHEY and CDR2 SMNVEV (reference sequence). The CDR3 DNA reads TGTGCCAGCAGTTTGAGGGTTGGAACTAACTATGGCTACACCTTC. This translates into CASSLRVGTNYGYTF.

This sequence joins TRBV10-2 and TRBJ1-5; 7 nucleotides agree with TRBD1. Germline CDR1 WSHSY, CDR2 SAAADI. V dropped 4 bases and J dropped 1; count of bases not matched to a gene: 7. This CDR3 region has 16 residues. The CDR3 region is CASSVLGGLSNQPQHF. The CDR3 DNA reads as TGCGCCAGCAGTGTTTTAGGGGGCTTAAGCAATCAGCCCCAGCATTTT.

This clone has at least ten counts. The genes are TRBV30 and TRBJ1-3, with 7 bases that match TRBD1. J gave up 0 bases and V 5 bases, and 1 base lay outside the gene matches. The CDR3 sequence is 13 residues long. Germline lookup yields CDR1 GTSNPN and CDR2 SVGIG (reference sequence). The CDR3 reads CAWQGDSGNTIYF. CDR3 DNA: TGTGCCTGGCAGGGGGACTCTGGAAACACCATATATTTT.

This chain joins TRBV3-1 (or the pseudogene TRBV3-2) and TRBJ2-3, with D hard to call. The V gene lost 0 bases and the J gene lost 4 bases, with 11 bases spanning the gap. Germline loops: CDR1 LGHDT, CDR2 YNNKEL (reference sequence). This CDR3 contains 15 residues. This CDR3 reads CASSQDLGVSDTQYF. Written as DNA, the CDR3 is TGTGCCAGCAGCCAAGATCTTGGGGTTTCAGATACGCAGTATTTT.

V and J are TRBV9 and TRBJ1-6, with TRBD1 identical over 9 bases. Germline CDR1 reads SGDLS; CDR2 reads YYNGEE. V shed 3 bases, J shed 6 bases, and the junction held 4 bases outside the gene matches. This CDR3 has 15 amino acids. The CDR3 DNA is TGTGCCAGCAGCGGACCGGGACAGGGTAATTCACCCCTCCACTTT. It encodes CASSGPGQGNSPLHF.

This chain connects TRBV7-2 to TRBJ2-7; 7 bases are a match to TRBD1. J was trimmed by 0 bases and V by 5 bases; bases with no gene match: 1. Per germline, CDR1 SGHTA and CDR2 FQGNSA. This CDR3 spans 13 amino acids. The CDR3 nucleotides read TGTGCCAGCAGCCGACAGGGCTCCTACGAGCAGTACTTC. Translating it yields CASSRQGSYEQYF.

J is TRBJ1-1 and V is TRBV19, with D possibly being TRBD1 (6 bases). This CDR3 comprises 11 residues. Trimming removed 5 bases from V and 11 bases from J, with 12 bases in between. Germline CDR1 and CDR2: LNHDA and SQIVND (reference sequence). CDR3 sequence (DNA): TGTGCCAGTAGTTACAGGGCGGGCGCTTTCTTT. It yields the protein CASSYRAGAFF.

This clone was observed a single time. The chain has TRBV27 and TRBJ2-3, with 9 bases aligning to TRBD2. The CDR3 length is 16 residues. Germline assignment: CDR1 MNHEY and CDR2 SMNVEV (reference sequence). V lost 2 bases and J lost 3; bases outside the gene matches: 6. The CDR3 protein is CASSLRSSGGTDTQYF. The DNA of the CDR3 is TGTGCCAGCAGTTTACGTTCGAGCGGGGGGACAGATACGCAGTATTTT.

The V call is TRBV10-2, the J call TRBJ2-7; 7 nucleotides agree with TRBD2. Per the germline V gene, CDR1 is WSHSY and CDR2 is SAAADI. V gave up 7 bases and J gave up 5 bases; unmatched junction bases: 14. The CDR3 runs 15 residues. DNA for the CDR3: TGCGCCAGCACCACCCCCGGGGAGGGGCGGGACGAGCAGTACTTC. This gives the protein CASTTPGEGRDEQYF.

This sequence joins TRBV7-2 and TRBJ2-1, with TRBD2 matching 7 bases. The CDR3 sequence is 16 residues long. Germline CDR1 reads SGHTA; CDR2 reads FQGNSA. V lost 5 bases to trimming and J lost 3 bases; unmatched junction nucleotides: 10. The CDR3 reads CASSGGSGGSYNEQFF. The CDR3 DNA reads TGTGCCAGCAGCGGCGGGTCAGGCGGGAGCTACAATGAGCAGTTCTTC.

The chain is built from TRBV7-9 and TRBJ2-3; 8 bases fit TRBD2. V lost 6 bases, J lost 2 bases, and 13 bases stayed unmatched. In germline, CDR1 is SEHNR, CDR2 FQNEAQ (reference sequence). The length of the CDR3 is 17 residues. DNA of the CDR3: TGTGCCAGCAGTTCAAGACGAGCGGGGGCCTTCACAGATACGCAGTATTTT. Translating gives CASSSRRAGAFTDTQYF.

This clone appeared once. The chain combines TRBV2 with TRBJ2-2, with D possibly matching TRBD2 (5 bases). The CDR3 sequence is 14 residues long. Deletions cut 6 bases from V and 4 bases from J, with 12 bases between. Germline loops: CDR1 SNHLY, CDR2 FYNNEI. The CDR3 reads CASSPSGVTGELFF. The CDR3, as DNA: TGTGCCAGCAGCCCCAGCGGAGTCACCGGGGAGCTGTTTTTT. Filled out from reference TRBV2 and TRBJ2-2, the complete variable domain reads EPEVTQTPSHQVTQMGQEVILRCVPISNHLYFYWYRQILGQKVEFLVSFYNNEISEKSEIFDDQFSVERPDGSNFTLKIRSTKLEDSAMYFCASSPSGVTGELFFGEGSRLTVL.

The CDR3, as DNA: TGTGCCAGCAGTTTGAGTCCAGCCCTCACCATGAACACTGAAGCTTTCTTT. This encodes CASSLSPALTMNTEAFF. V gene TRBV28 combines with J gene TRBJ1-1; no definite D call. V was pared by 3 bases and J by 0 bases, with 17 bases between. Germline CDR1 MDHEN, CDR2 SYDVKM. The length of the CDR3 is 17 residues.